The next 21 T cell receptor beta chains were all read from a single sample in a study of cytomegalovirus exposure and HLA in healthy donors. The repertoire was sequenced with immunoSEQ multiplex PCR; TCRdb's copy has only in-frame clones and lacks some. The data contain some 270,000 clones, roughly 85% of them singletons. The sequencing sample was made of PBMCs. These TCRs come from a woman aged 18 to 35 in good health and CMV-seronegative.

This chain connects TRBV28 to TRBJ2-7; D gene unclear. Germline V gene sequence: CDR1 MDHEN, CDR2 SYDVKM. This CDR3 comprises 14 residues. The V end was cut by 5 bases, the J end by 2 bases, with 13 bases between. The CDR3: CASSLTGRTYEQYF. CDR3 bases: TGTGCCAGCAGTCTGACTGGCCGGACCTACGAGCAGTACTTC.

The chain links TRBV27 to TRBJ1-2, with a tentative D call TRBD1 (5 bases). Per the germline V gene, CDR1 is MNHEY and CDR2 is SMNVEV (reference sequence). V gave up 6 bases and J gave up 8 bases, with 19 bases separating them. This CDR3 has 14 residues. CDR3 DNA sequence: TGTGCCAGCAGCCTCTCAAGGGGTTCTAGGGGCTACACCTTC. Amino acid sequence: CASSLSRGSRGYTF.

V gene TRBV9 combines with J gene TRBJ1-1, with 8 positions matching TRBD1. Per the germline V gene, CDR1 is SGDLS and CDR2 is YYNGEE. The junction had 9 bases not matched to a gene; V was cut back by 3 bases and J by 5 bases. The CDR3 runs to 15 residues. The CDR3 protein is CASSASGQGTTEAFF. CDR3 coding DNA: TGTGCCAGCAGCGCATCCGGACAGGGAACGACTGAAGCTTTCTTT.

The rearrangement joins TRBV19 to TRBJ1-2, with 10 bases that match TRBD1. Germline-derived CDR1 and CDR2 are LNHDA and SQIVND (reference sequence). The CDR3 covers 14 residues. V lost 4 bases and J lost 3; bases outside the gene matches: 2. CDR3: CASSNGQGDYGYTF. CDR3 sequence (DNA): TGTGCCAGTAGTAACGGACAGGGGGACTATGGCTACACCTTC.

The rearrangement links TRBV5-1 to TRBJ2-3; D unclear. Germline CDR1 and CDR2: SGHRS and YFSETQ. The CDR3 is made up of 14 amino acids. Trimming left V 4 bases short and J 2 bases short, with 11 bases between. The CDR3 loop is CASSPTEYTDTQYF. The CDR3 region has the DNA TGCGCCAGCAGCCCCACAGAGTACACAGATACGCAGTATTTT. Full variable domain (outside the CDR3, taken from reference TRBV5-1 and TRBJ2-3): KAGVTQTPRYLIKTRGQQVTLSCSPISGHRSVSWYQQTPGQGLQFLFEYFSETQRNKGNFPGRFSGRQFSNSRSEMNVSTLELGDSALYLCASSPTEYTDTQYFGPGTRLTVL.

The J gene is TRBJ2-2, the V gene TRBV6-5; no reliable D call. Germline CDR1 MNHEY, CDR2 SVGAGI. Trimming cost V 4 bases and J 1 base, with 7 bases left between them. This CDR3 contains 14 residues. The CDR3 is CASSLAGNTGELFF. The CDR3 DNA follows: TGTGCCAGCAGTTTGGCAGGGAACACCGGGGAGCTGTTTTTT.

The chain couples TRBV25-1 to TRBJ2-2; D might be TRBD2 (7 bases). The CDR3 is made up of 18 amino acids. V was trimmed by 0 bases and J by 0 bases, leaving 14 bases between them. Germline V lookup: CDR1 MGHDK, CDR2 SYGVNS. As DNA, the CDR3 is TGTGCCAGCAGTGAATACGGGGGGACAATAGCGAACACCGGGGAGCTGTTTTTT. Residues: CASSEYGGTIANTGELFF.

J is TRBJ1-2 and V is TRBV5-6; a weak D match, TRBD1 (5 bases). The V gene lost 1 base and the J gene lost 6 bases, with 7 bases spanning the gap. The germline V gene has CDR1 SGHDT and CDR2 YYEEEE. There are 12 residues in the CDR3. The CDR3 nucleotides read TGTGCCAGCAGCTTGCAGGGCCATGGCTACACCTTC. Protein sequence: CASSLQGHGYTF.

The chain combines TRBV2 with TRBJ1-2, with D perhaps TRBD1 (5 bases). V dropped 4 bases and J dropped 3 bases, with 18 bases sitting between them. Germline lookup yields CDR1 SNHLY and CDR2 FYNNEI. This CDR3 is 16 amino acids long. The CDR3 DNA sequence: TGTGCCAGCAGTGTAGCGGGGCAGAGGTTGGACTATGGCTACACCTTC. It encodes CASSVAGQRLDYGYTF.

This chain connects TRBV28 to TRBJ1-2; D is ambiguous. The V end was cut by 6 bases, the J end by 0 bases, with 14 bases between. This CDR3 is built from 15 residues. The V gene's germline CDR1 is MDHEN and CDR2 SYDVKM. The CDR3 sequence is CASSPSPTPNYGYTF. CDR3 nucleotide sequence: TGTGCCAGCAGCCCTAGTCCCACCCCTAACTATGGCTACACCTTC.

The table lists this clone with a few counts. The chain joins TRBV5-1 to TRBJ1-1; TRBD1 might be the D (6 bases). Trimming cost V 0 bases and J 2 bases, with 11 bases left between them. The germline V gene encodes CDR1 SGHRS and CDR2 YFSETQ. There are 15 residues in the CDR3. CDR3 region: CASSLDWGPNTEAFF. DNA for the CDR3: TGCGCCAGCAGCTTGGATTGGGGGCCCAACACTGAAGCTTTCTTT. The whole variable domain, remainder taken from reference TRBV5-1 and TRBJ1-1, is KAGVTQTPRYLIKTRGQQVTLSCSPISGHRSVSWYQQTPGQGLQFLFEYFSETQRNKGNFPGRFSGRQFSNSRSEMNVSTLELGDSALYLCASSLDWGPNTEAFFGQGTRLTVV.

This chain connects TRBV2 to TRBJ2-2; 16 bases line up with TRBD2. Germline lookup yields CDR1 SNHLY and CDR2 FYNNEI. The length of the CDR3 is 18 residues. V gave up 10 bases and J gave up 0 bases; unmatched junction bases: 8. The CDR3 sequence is CATTPGLAGGPNTGELFF. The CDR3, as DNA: TGTGCCACCACCCCGGGACTAGCGGGGGGGCCGAACACCGGGGAGCTGTTTTTT.

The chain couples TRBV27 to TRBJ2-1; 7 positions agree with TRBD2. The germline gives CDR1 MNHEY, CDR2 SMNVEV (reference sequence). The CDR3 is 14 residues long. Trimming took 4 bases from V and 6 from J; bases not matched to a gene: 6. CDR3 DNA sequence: TGTGCCAGCAGTTCTGGACTAGAGGGCAATGAGCAGTTCTTC. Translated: CASSSGLEGNEQFF.

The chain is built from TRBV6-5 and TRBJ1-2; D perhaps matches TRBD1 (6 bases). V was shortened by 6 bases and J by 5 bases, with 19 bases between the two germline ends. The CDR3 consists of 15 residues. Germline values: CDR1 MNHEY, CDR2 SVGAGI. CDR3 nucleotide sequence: TGTGCCAGCAGCGAGGCGGAGGGGGGGGGATATGGCTACACCTTC. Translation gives CASSEAEGGGYGYTF.

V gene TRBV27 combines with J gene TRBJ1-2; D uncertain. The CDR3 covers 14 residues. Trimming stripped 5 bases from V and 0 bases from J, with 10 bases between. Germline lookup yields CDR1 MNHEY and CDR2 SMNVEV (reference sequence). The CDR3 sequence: CASSPTPANYGYTF. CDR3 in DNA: TGTGCCAGCAGTCCCACCCCAGCTAACTATGGCTACACCTTC.

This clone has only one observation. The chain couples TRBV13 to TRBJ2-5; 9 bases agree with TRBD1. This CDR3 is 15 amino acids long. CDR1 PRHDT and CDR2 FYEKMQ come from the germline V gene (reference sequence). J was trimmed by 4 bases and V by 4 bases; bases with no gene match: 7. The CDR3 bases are TGTGCCAGCAGCTCGGGGACAGGGAATTTAGAGACCCAGTACTTC. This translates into CASSSGTGNLETQYF.

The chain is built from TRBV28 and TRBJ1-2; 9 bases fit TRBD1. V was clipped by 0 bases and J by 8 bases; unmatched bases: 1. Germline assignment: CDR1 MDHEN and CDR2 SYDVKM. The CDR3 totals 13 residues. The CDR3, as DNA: TGTGCCAGCAGTTTATGGACAGGGGGAGGCTACACCTTC. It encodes CASSLWTGGGYTF.

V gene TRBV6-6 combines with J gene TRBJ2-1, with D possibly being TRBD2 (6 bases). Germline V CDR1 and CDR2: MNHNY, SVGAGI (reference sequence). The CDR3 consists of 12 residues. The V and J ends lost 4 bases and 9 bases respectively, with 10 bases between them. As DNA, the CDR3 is TGTGCCAGCAGTTTAGTGGGAGGTGAGCAGTTCTTC. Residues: CASSLVGGEQFF.

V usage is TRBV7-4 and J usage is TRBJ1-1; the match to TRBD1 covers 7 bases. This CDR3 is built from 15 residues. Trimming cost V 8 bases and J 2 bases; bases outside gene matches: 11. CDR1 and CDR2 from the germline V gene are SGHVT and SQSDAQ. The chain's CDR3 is CASPLWNRGNTEAFF. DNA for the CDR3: TGTGCCAGCCCCTTATGGAACAGGGGAAACACTGAAGCTTTCTTT. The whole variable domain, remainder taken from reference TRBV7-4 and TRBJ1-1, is GAGVSQSPRYKVAKRGRDVALRCDSISGHVTLYWYRQTLGQGSEVLTYSQSDAQRDKSGRPSGRFSAERPERSVSTLKIQRTEQGDSAVYLCASPLWNRGNTEAFFGQGTRLTVV.

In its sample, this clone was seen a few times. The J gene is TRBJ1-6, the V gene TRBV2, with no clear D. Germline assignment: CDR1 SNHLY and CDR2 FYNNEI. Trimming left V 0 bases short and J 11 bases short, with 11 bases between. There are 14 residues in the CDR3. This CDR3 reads CASSEALREAPLHF. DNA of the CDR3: TGTGCCAGCAGTGAAGCGCTTCGGGAGGCACCCCTCCACTTT.

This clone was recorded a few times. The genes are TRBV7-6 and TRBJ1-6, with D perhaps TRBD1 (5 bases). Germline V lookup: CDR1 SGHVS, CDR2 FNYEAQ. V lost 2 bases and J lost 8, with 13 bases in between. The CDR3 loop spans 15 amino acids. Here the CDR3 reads CASSLMGRGDSPLHF. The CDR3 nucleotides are TGTGCCAGCAGCTTAATGGGGAGGGGAGATTCACCCCTCCACTTT.